This T cell receptor (beta chain) derives from a study of cytomegalovirus exposure and HLA in healthy donors (dated by TCRdb to 2015 to 2018). Background on the whole study: A later analysis indicated that the 110 or so validation repertoires were generated on the platform also employed for the 700 or so repertoires of the first cohort. The aim of the study was to test whether cataloging public T cell receptors could identify signatures of past pathogen exposure. In addition to the first cohort of 666 subjects, a separate validation cohort of 100 to 150 different subjects was used. The study combined high-throughput TCR immunosequencing, statistical association of individual TCRs with disease status, and machine learning to predict cytomegalovirus infection status. Beyond this particular receptor, the publication reports: Three of the identified cytomegalovirus-associated TCR beta chains were confirmed in vitro to be specific for cytomegalovirus antigens. A later analysis found that TCRs clustered in the first cohort also tended to co-occur in the roughly 110 validation repertoires, with 94% of cluster scores above 0. A later analysis had no HLA typing for the validation cohort, so co-occurrence there was scored across all 110 or so repertoires. The classifier was reported to diagnose cytomegalovirus status with high specificity and sensitivity in both the original cohort and the validation cohort. In the study, around 160 TCR beta chains were listed as associated with cytomegalovirus. The authors suggested that the approach could potentially be generalized to other disease states and immunological phenotypes. Most TCR sequences were observed very rarely across donors, whereas some public TCRs were present in many individuals.

The CDR1 and CDR2 encoded by the germline V gene are KGHSH and LQKENI. Relative to germline, V is missing 3 bases and J is missing 3 bases, with 2 bases of the junction outside any gene match. The CDR3 measures 13 amino acids from cysteine to phenylalanine. The DNA shown is the 39-base CDR3, in frame from base 1. Donors formed part of the validation cohort, which comprised about 120 subjects and was distinct from the first cohort of under 850 subjects. Library creation used the immunoSEQ multiplex PCR assay. The study's own analysis went as follows. A statistical classification framework was built for diagnosing cytomegalovirus status from the catalog of TCR beta chain sequences. Here the immuneACCESS table is served through TCRdb, limited to in-frame sequences with V and J called. Missing clones are a known gap in these copies; in checked studies unresolved V genes cover under half, and the rest lacks a known reason. V and J calls and clone size are given by that table; D and trimming were obtained from the DNA. The sample table records some 260,000 clones; about 88% of these occur just once. Together, the top ten hold 12% of the sample.

Of note for this clone: Which antigen it targets is not known. No base-level quality is on record; no much larger clone is a single base apart.

The source is a man younger than 35 in good health and CMV-seropositive. This sequence uses TRBV18 and TRBJ2-7; 7 nucleotides in the junction match TRBD2. Input material: PBMCs. The CDR3 reads as follows: CASSPGTNYEQYF. The sequenced DNA is TGTGCCAGCTCACCTGGGACTAACTACGAGCAGTACTTC. The variable domain in full, with residues beyond the CDR3 obtained from the reference TRBV18 and TRBJ2-7 genes, is NAGVMQNPRHLVRRRGQEARLRCSPMKGHSHVYWYRQLPEEGLKFMVYLQKENIIDESGMPKERFSAEFPKEGPSILRIQQVVRGDSAAYFCASSPGTNYEQYFGPGTRLTVT.